This TCR beta chain was recorded in a study of blood T cell repertoires in COVID-19. Study summary: T cells, B-cell-depleted T cells, or PBMCs supplied cDNA or gDNA.

Data came from immunoSEQ multiplex PCR; TCRdb stores just in-frame clones and leaves some out. The table records around 110,000 clones, less than 90% of them present only once. The germline gives CDR1 SNHLY, CDR2 FYNNEI. J lost 2 bases, V lost 8 bases, and 6 bases had no gene match. CDR3 length: 15 amino acids. Sequencing input: peripheral blood. The J gene is TRBJ1-4, the V gene TRBV2; 9 bases fit TRBD1. The receptor was isolated from a man aged 25-40 years with acute or convalescent COVID-19. The CDR3 here is CASLGQGLTNEKLFF. CDR3 in DNA: TGTGCCAGCCTTGGACAGGGGCTCACTAATGAAAAACTGTTTTTT.